This TCR beta chain emerged from a study of regulatory T cells in long-lasting Graves disease. Arm-PCR of CDR3 regions and iRepertoire HTBI primers were the basis on which TCR beta libraries were built. TCRdb processed the multiplex PCR reads anew with MiXCR; each CDR3 protein has one entry. The table lists a few hundred thousand distinct CDR3 sequences, roughly 12% of them singletons. This clonotype was observed many times. The antigen remains undetermined. Broader study findings: Persistent disease preferred TRBV28, TRBJ1-2 and TRBJ2-5.

The CDR3 totals 16 residues. Germline CDR1 is ENHRY and CDR2 is SYGVKD. The trim removed 10 bases at V and 4 bases at J, leaving 17 bases unmatched. Time point denoted: newly diagnosed GD, antithyroid drugs for less than 3 months. PBMCs were the source of the RNA used for TCR sequencing. These data were also reused for a study on T cells in Graves' hyperthyroidism and ophthalmopathy.

Material: peripheral blood mononuclear cells (PBMCs), obtained at new diagnosis, from a patient treated with antithyroid drugs. The genes are TRBV10-3 and TRBJ1-1; 8 bases align to TRBD1. The receptor was derived from a young woman with Graves disease. The CDR3 is CATSPGQGQDGTEAFF. The CDR3 DNA follows: TGTGCCACGTCCCCCGGACAGGGACAGGATGGCACTGAAGCTTTCTTT.